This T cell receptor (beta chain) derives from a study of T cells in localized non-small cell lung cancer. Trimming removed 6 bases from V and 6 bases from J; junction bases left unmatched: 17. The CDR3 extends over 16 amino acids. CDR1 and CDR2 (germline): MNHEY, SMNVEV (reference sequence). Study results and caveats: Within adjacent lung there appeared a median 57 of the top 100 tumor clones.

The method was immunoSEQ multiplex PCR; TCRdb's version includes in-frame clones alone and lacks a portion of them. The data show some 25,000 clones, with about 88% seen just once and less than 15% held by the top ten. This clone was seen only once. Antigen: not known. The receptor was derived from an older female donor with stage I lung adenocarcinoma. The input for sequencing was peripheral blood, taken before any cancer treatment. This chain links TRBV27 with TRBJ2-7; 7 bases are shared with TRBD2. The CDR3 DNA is TGTGCCAGCAGATTGAGTTGGAGGGACTACCCGGGCGAGCAGTACTTC. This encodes CASRLSWRDYPGEQYF.